The following is a TCR beta chain sequence with its context. The authors' processing: By means of reference gene primer amplification, nucleated cell counts were estimated. The repertoire was sequenced with immunoSEQ multiplex PCR; TCRdb's copy has only in-frame clones and lacks some. The D gene and trimming were derived from the DNA, and the V and J assignments and clone size from that table. The repertoire holds some 70,000 clones, around 87% seen once, with about 7% in the top ten. The sample comes from a study of blood T cell repertoires in COVID-19. Study at large: Collection of acute and convalescent COVID-19 samples took place in the United States, Italy and Spain. The cDNA or gDNA used as material had been derived from T cells, B-cell-depleted T cells, or PBMCs.

The CDR3 consists of 13 residues. V lost 6 bases to trimming and J lost 0 bases, with 7 bases between them. Per germline, CDR1 SEHNR and CDR2 FQNEAQ (reference sequence). This sequence was found in a man aged 50-59 years with active COVID-19. The sequenced material came from peripheral blood. The chain has TRBV7-9 and TRBJ2-3; D unresolved. CDR3 sequence (DNA): TGTGCCAGCAGTGTGACTAGCACAGATACGCAGTATTTT. Translation gives CASSVTSTDTQYF.